The clone carrying this T cell receptor (beta chain) was counted ten times or more. Its ends do not fully match the called genes, so a read error is possible. To make TCR beta libraries, researchers used iRepertoire HTBI primers and Arm-PCR of CDR3 regions. A single record per CDR3 protein comes from TCRdb applying MiXCR to the multiplex PCR reads. The sample includes 550,000 or so distinct CDR3 sequences, 12% of them seen just once. The sample comes from a study of regulatory T cells in long-lasting Graves disease. Time point denoted: newly diagnosed GD, antithyroid drugs for less than 3 months. PBMC RNA was the source of the TCR library. These data are also associated with another study on T cells in Graves' hyperthyroidism and ophthalmopathy.

The sequences come from peripheral blood mononuclear cells (PBMCs), collected at new diagnosis, from a patient treated with antithyroid drugs. The source is a woman aged 25 to 39 with Graves disease.

Written as DNA, the CDR3 is TGTGCCAGCAGGACAGGGGGCGCGACTAATGAAAAACTGTTTTTT. Protein: CASRTGGATNEKLFF. The V gene is TRBV10-2, the J gene TRBJ1-4; 11 positions match TRBD1. Germline assignment: CDR1 WSHSY and CDR2 SAAADI. The CDR3 runs to 15 residues.